These T cell receptor beta chains were read from a single sample in a study of cytomegalovirus exposure and HLA in healthy donors. Data came from immunoSEQ multiplex PCR; TCRdb stores just in-frame clones and leaves some out. The sample has 100,000 to 130,000 clones; under 85% are singletons. Sequenced sample: PBMCs. These receptors were collected from a woman aged 18-35 years in good health and CMV-seronegative. CDR3s include the opening cysteine and the closing phenylalanine or tryptophan. The order of the fields is D gene, J gene, clone size, V gene, CDR3 DNA, CDR3 protein. D genes are given only for firm matches. Only some rows state a clone size, as once, few, many or a class for expanded clones.

D: -; J: TRBJ2-3; size: -; V: TRBV6-5; DNA: TGTGCCAGCAAGAAACAGGGCGCTGGATCAGATACGCAGTATTTT; CDR3: CASKKQGAGSDTQYF
D: TRBD2; J: TRBJ2-5; size: once; V: TRBV7-7; DNA: TGTGCCAGCAGCTTAGAGGTCGGCGGGGGAGATTTTGAGACCCAGTACTTC; CDR3: CASSLEVGGGDFETQYF
D: -; J: TRBJ1-5; size: -; V: TRBV2; DNA: TGTGCCAGCAGTACCACGACAGGCCATAGCAATCAGCCCCAGCATTTT; CDR3: CASSTTTGHSNQPQHF
D: TRBD1; J: TRBJ1-1; size: -; V: TRBV7-9; DNA: TGTGCCAGCAGCTTCCAACCGGGACAGGGGGGATGGACTGAAGCTTTCTTT; CDR3: CASSFQPGQGGWTEAFF
D: -; J: TRBJ2-1; size: -; V: TRBV27; DNA: TGTGCCAGCAATGGAGCTTACAATGAGCAGTTCTTC; CDR3: CASNGAYNEQFF
D: -; J: TRBJ2-1; size: -; V: TRBV2; DNA: TGTGCCAGCAGTATTCTAGGGGGGGGCTACAATGAGCAGTTCTTC; CDR3: CASSILGGGYNEQFF
D: TRBD1; J: TRBJ1-1; size: -; V: TRBV2; DNA: TGTGCCAGCAGACAGGGGAAGAGCACTGAAGCTTTCTTT; CDR3: CASRQGKSTEAFF
D: -; J: TRBJ1-4; size: once; V: TRBV30; DNA: TGTGCCTGGAACTACAATCGGGCAACTAATGAAAAACTGTTTTTT; CDR3: CAWNYNRATNEKLFF
D: TRBD1; J: TRBJ2-3; size: few; V: TRBV25-1; DNA: TGTGCCAGCGGGGGACAGGGACGCACAGATACGCAGTATTTT; CDR3: CASGGQGRTDTQYF
D: TRBD2; J: TRBJ2-5; size: -; V: TRBV5-1; DNA: TGCGCCAGCAGCCCGGGCCGGTCGTCCAGCGGGGCCCAAGAGACCCAGTACTTC; CDR3: CASSPGRSSSGAQETQYF
D: -; J: TRBJ2-7; size: -; V: TRBV7-9; DNA: TGTGCCAGCAGCCCCGACGGGTCTCCCTACGAGCAGTACTTC; CDR3: CASSPDGSPYEQYF
D: -; J: TRBJ1-6; size: once; V: TRBV4-2; DNA: TGTGCCAGCAGCCAAGTTATGTCGGAGTGGGACACGGCAAATTCACCCCTCCACTTT; CDR3: CASSQVMSEWDTANSPLHF
D: -; J: TRBJ1-2; size: -; V: TRBV6-1; DNA: TGTGCCAGCAGTGAAGCCTCAAGGGCCCGGACTCTTAACTATGGCTACACCTTC; CDR3: CASSEASRARTLNYGYTF
D: TRBD1; J: TRBJ1-2; size: -; V: TRBV6-1; DNA: TGTGCCAGCAGTGAAGTGGTAGGGGGCGGCTATGGCTACACCTTC; CDR3: CASSEVVGGGYGYTF
D: TRBD1; J: TRBJ1-3; size: once; V: TRBV6-5; DNA: TGTGCCAGCAGCCCGGGACAGTATGCTGGAAACACCATATATTTT; CDR3: CASSPGQYAGNTIYF
D: TRBD1; J: TRBJ2-3; size: -; V: TRBV28; DNA: TGTGCCAGCGCGAGGACAGGGAGCACAGATACGCAGTATTTT; CDR3: CASARTGSTDTQYF
D: TRBD1; J: TRBJ1-2; size: -; V: TRBV6-5; DNA: TGTGCCAGCAGGCCACAGGGGGCGAGCTACACCTTC; CDR3: CASRPQGASYTF
D: TRBD1; J: TRBJ2-1; size: -; V: TRBV25-1; DNA: TGTGCCAGCAGTGACCCCGGGACAGGGCCTTACAATGAGCAGTTCTTC; CDR3: CASSDPGTGPYNEQFF
D: TRBD1; J: TRBJ2-7; size: -; V: TRBV19; DNA: TGTGCCAGTAGTACCGGACAGGGATACGAGCAGTACTTC; CDR3: CASSTGQGYEQYF
D: TRBD1; J: TRBJ2-2; size: -; V: TRBV10-3; DNA: TGTGCCATCAGTGCTTCAGGGGGTGACACCGGGGAGCTGTTTTTT; CDR3: CAISASGGDTGELFF